These 32 T cell receptor beta chains were sequenced from one sample in a study of cytomegalovirus exposure and HLA in healthy donors. Vbeta (60) and Jbeta (13) primers were used in the PCR. Sequencing used immunoSEQ multiplex PCR; TCRdb keeps in-frame clones, though not all of them. The sample has around 150,000 clones; roughly 70% are singletons. Input material: PBMCs. The receptors shown here come from a man between 25 and 39 years old in good health and CMV-seropositive.

In DNA form, the CDR3 reads TGTGCCTGGGACCATTTCGGACAGACCTCCTACGAGCAGTACTTC. This codes for CAWDHFGQTSYEQYF. This sequence joins TRBV30 and TRBJ2-7; D is perhaps TRBD1 (6 bases). Per germline, CDR1 GTSNPN and CDR2 SVGIG (reference sequence). This CDR3 has 15 amino acids. V gave up 5 bases and J gave up 0 bases, with 17 bases separating them.

This rearrangement joins TRBV13 to TRBJ1-2; 7 bases match TRBD1. The CDR3 sequence is 13 residues long. After removal of 4 bases from V and 8 bases from J, the junction contained 7 bases not matched to a gene. The germline gives CDR1 PRHDT, CDR2 FYEKMQ (reference sequence). The CDR3 sequence: CASSSTGTEGYTF. The CDR3 coding sequence is TGTGCCAGCAGCTCGACAGGGACAGAAGGCTACACCTTC.

The J gene is TRBJ2-1, the V gene TRBV5-1, with 7 nucleotides matching TRBD2. The junction had 2 bases not matched to a gene; V was cut back by 5 bases and J by 6 bases. Germline lookup yields CDR1 SGHRS and CDR2 YFSETQ. The CDR3 has 12 amino acids. The CDR3 region is CASRLAFNEQFF. CDR3 DNA: TGCGCCAGCAGACTAGCGTTCAATGAGCAGTTCTTC.

The chain couples TRBV7-9 to TRBJ2-6; TRBD2 aligns across 12 bases. The CDR3 sequence is 17 residues long. V shed 4 bases, J shed 0 bases, and the junction held 1 base outside the gene matches. CDR1 is SEHNR and CDR2 is FQNEAQ in the germline V gene (reference sequence). CDR3 nucleotides: TGTGCCAGCAGCTGGACTAGCGGGATCTCTGGGGCCAACGTCCTGACTTTC. Residues: CASSWTSGISGANVLTF.

The rearrangement joins TRBV27 to TRBJ1-1; the D is unclear. V lost 4 bases to trimming and J lost 2 bases, with 8 bases between them. Looked up from germline, CDR1 is MNHEY and CDR2 is SMNVEV (reference sequence). The CDR3 totals 13 residues. DNA of the CDR3: TGTGCCAGCAGTTCCTACGTTAACACTGAAGCTTTCTTT. Protein sequence: CASSSYVNTEAFF.

Only a few counts were recorded for this clone. Sequence at one end of the junction differs from germline and may be a read error. The rearrangement joins TRBV28 to TRBJ2-7; 8 bases match TRBD1. This CDR3 region has 16 residues. Germline values: CDR1 MDHEN, CDR2 SYDVKM. Here the CDR3 reads CASSLPGTGAPTSSTF. DNA of the CDR3: TGTGCCAGCAGCTTACCCGGGACAGGAGCTCCTACGAGCAGTACTTTC.

The V and J genes are TRBV30 and TRBJ2-5; 7 positions match TRBD1. The J call may be incorrect, as the DNA end agrees better with TRBJ2-7. The CDR3 runs to 14 residues. The germline V gene has CDR1 GTSNPN and CDR2 SVGIG (reference sequence). CDR3 amino acids: CAWTTGTEPYEQYF. The CDR3 DNA follows: TGTGCCTGGACCACCGGGACAGAGCCCTACGAGCAGTACTTC.

The V and J genes are TRBV19 and TRBJ2-7, with 14 nucleotides matching TRBD2. J lost 7 bases, V lost 4 bases, and 9 bases had no gene match. The CDR3 covers 16 residues. CDR1 and CDR2 (germline): LNHDA, SQIVND (reference sequence). The CDR3 sequence: CASSTLTSGRAREQYF. CDR3 nucleotide sequence: TGTGCCAGTAGTACTCTGACTAGCGGGAGGGCCCGGGAGCAGTACTTC.

This clone was seen a handful of times. This chain connects TRBV7-9 to TRBJ2-7; D unresolved. The CDR3 loop spans 14 amino acids. Germline values: CDR1 SEHNR, CDR2 FQNEAQ (reference sequence). V was clipped by 1 base and J by 0 bases, with 7 bases between them. DNA for the CDR3: TGTGCCAGCAGCTTAGGTCTCCGCTCCTACGAGCAGTACTTC. Its translation: CASSLGLRSYEQYF.

Turning to this clone: At the DNA level, this CDR3 is encoded by other sequences in the same sample as well. This chain connects TRBV5-6 to TRBJ2-1, with D possibly being TRBD1 (5 bases). The germline V gene has CDR1 SGHDT and CDR2 YYEEEE. This CDR3 spans 16 amino acids. V was shortened by 0 bases and J by 4 bases, with 14 bases between the two germline ends. CDR3 residues: CASSLAGTGLYNEQFF. The CDR3 region has the DNA TGTGCCAGCAGCTTGGCCGGAACAGGCCTTTACAATGAGCAGTTCTTC.

This clone was seen more than once but under ten times. The chain combines TRBV7-2 with TRBJ2-2; maybe TRBD2 (5 bases). The CDR3 loop spans 15 amino acids. Per germline, CDR1 SGHTA and CDR2 FQGNSA. With 0 bases removed from V and 4 bases from J, the gap between germline ends came to 9 bases. CDR3 residues: CASSLAGVSTGELFF. The DNA of the CDR3 is TGTGCCAGCAGCTTAGCGGGAGTAAGCACCGGGGAGCTGTTTTTT. The full variable domain, its missing parts supplied by reference TRBV7-2 and TRBJ2-2, is GAGVSQSPSNKVTEKGKDVELRCDPISGHTALYWYRQSLGQGLEFLIYFQGNSAPDKSGLPSDRFSAERTGGSVSTLTIQRTQQEDSAVYLCASSLAGVSTGELFFGEGSRLTVL.

This clone was found a few times. The CDR3 sequence: CARTSGSYEQYF. CDR3 in DNA: TGTGCCAGGACTAGCGGGAGTTACGAGCAGTACTTC. The chain recombines TRBV7-4 with TRBJ2-7; 12 nucleotides agree with TRBD2. Germline V gene data show CDR1 as SGHVT and CDR2 as SQSDAQ. The length of the CDR3 is 12 residues. With 9 bases clipped from V and 4 bases from J, the junction kept 1 base outside the gene matches.

This clone was observed a few times. The CDR3 DNA reads as TGCGCCAGCAGCTTGGGACCTAGCGGGGTCCCCTACGAGCAGTACTTC. This codes for CASSLGPSGVPYEQYF. The chain uses TRBV5-1 and TRBJ2-7; 9 bases are shared with TRBD2. Trimming took 0 bases from V and 2 from J; bases not matched to a gene: 6. The CDR3 length is 16 residues. Germline-derived CDR1 and CDR2 are SGHRS and YFSETQ.

This chain connects TRBV5-1 to TRBJ2-1; the D gene is possibly TRBD2 (6 bases). Trimming removed 7 bases at V and 9 bases at J, with 14 bases between. Germline CDR1 SGHRS, CDR2 YFSETQ. CDR3 length: 12 residues. The CDR3 sequence: CASPGVQGEQFF. CDR3 DNA sequence: TGCGCCAGCCCGGGAGTGCAGGGTGAGCAGTTCTTC.

In the case of this clone: Other nucleotide sequences from this sample produce the same CDR3. The chain joins TRBV2 to TRBJ1-5; 7 nucleotides align to TRBD1. The germline CDR1 and CDR2 sequences are SNHLY and FYNNEI. V was clipped by 4 bases and J by 2 bases; unmatched bases: 5. The CDR3 is made up of 15 amino acids. CDR3: CASSAQGLGNQPQHF. DNA of the CDR3: TGTGCCAGCAGTGCACAGGGGCTGGGCAATCAGCCCCAGCATTTT.

This sequence joins TRBV7-6 and TRBJ2-2; 9 positions match TRBD1. CDR3 size: 18 residues. Per the germline V gene, CDR1 is SGHVS and CDR2 is FNYEAQ. The trim removed 2 bases at V and 4 bases at J, leaving 11 bases unmatched. The CDR3 protein is CASSLRQGVRVGTGELFF. The CDR3 nucleotides read TGTGCCAGCAGCTTACGACAGGGGGTCCGGGTTGGCACCGGGGAGCTGTTTTTT.

V gene TRBV2 combines with J gene TRBJ2-1; tentatively, D is TRBD1 (5 bases). The CDR3 sequence is 16 residues long. V dropped 1 base and J dropped 4 bases, with 14 bases sitting between them. Germline-derived CDR1 and CDR2 are SNHLY and FYNNEI. This CDR3 reads CASSEDRGREYNEQFF. The CDR3 DNA sequence: TGTGCCAGCAGTGAAGATAGGGGCAGGGAATACAATGAGCAGTTCTTC.

V usage is TRBV6-5 and J usage is TRBJ2-2; D remains unclear. V lost 3 bases and J 6 bases, leaving 8 bases between the germline ends. Germline CDR1 reads MNHEY; CDR2 reads SVGAGI. This CDR3 comprises 13 residues. The CDR3 bases are TGTGCCAGCAGTTATTCCCAGGCCGGGGAGCTGTTTTTT. This translates into CASSYSQAGELFF.

To note about this clone: Mismatch with germline at one junction end may stem from a read error. This chain joins TRBV7-9 and TRBJ2-7; TRBD1 agrees at 7 bases. CDR1 SEHNR and CDR2 FQNEAQ come from the germline V gene (reference sequence). CDR3 size: 13 residues. CDR3 in DNA: TGTTCCAGCAGCATCGGGACAGTGGGAGAGCAGTACTTC. Translating it yields CSSSIGTVGEQYF.

This sequence joins TRBV2 and TRBJ1-5; 7 bases are a match to TRBD1. The CDR3 consists of 15 residues. The V and J ends lost 6 bases and 7 bases, in that order; junction bases with no gene match: 12. In germline, CDR1 is SNHLY, CDR2 FYNNEI. The CDR3 here is CASRERTGGYQPQHF. CDR3 nucleotides: TGTGCCAGCAGGGAGAGGACAGGAGGTTACCAGCCCCAGCATTTT.

There are a few counts of this clone. The chain combines TRBV5-1 with TRBJ2-3; 13 positions match TRBD2. The V segment lost 4 bases and the J segment 1 base; nucleotides outside the gene matches: 9. Germline assignment: CDR1 SGHRS and CDR2 YFSETQ. This CDR3 spans 18 amino acids. Here the CDR3 reads CASSERLAGGWGTDTQYF. In DNA, the CDR3 is TGCGCCAGCAGCGAAAGACTAGCGGGAGGCTGGGGCACAGATACGCAGTATTTT.

The CDR3 reads CASSLPGLAGGKETQYF. The CDR3 DNA reads TGTGCCAGCAGCCTCCCGGGACTAGCGGGAGGGAAAGAGACCCAGTACTTC. This chain joins TRBV7-8 and TRBJ2-5; 16 nucleotides line up with TRBD2. The CDR3 totals 17 residues. Germline V gene sequence: CDR1 SGHVS, CDR2 FQNEAQ. With V trimmed by 5 bases and J by 3 bases, 6 bases remained unmatched.

The chain recombines TRBV12-5 with TRBJ2-3; TRBD1 is a possible D gene (6 bases). Trimming pared 5 bases from V and 6 bases from J, leaving 9 bases between. The length of the CDR3 is 12 residues. CDR1 and CDR2 (germline): LGHNT, FRNRAP. The CDR3 here is CASGPDRDTQYF. The CDR3 DNA sequence: TGTGCTAGTGGTCCCGACAGGGATACGCAGTATTTT.

With regard to this clone: One end of the junction fails to match germline, which may point to a read error. The chain combines TRBV7-9 with TRBJ2-1, with 8 bases aligning to TRBD2. The CDR3 has 15 residues. Germline V lookup: CDR1 SEHNR, CDR2 FQNEAQ (reference sequence). CDR3 coding DNA: TGTTCCAGCAGCTTACCACCAGCGGGAGCCAATGAGCAGTTCTTC. Translation gives CSSSLPPAGANEQFF.

The CDR3 sequence is CSVGVFGTEQFF. The CDR3 region has the DNA TGCAGCGTTGGCGTTTTCGGGACAGAGCAGTTCTTC. The rearrangement joins TRBV29-1 to TRBJ2-1, with TRBD1 as a possible D gene (6 bases). Deletions cut 4 bases from V and 10 bases from J, with 14 bases between. CDR1 is SQVTM, CDR2 ANQGSEA, per germline. This CDR3 has 12 residues.

This clone was observed once. The rearrangement joins TRBV4-1 to TRBJ1-2; 9 bases are shared with TRBD1. Germline V lookup: CDR1 MGHRA, CDR2 YSYEKL. The CDR3 totals 15 residues. J was trimmed by 4 bases and V by 3 bases; bases with no gene match: 6. For the CDR3, the DNA is TGCGCCAGCAGCCACCCCGGGACAGGGAGCTATGGCTACACCTTC. Translating it yields CASSHPGTGSYGYTF.

The chain uses TRBV18 and TRBJ1-1; D gene unclear. V lost 0 bases to trimming and J lost 11 bases, with 19 bases between them. Germline V gene lookup returns CDR1 KGHSH and CDR2 LQKENI. The CDR3 extends over 15 amino acids. As DNA, the CDR3 is TGTGCCAGCTCACCACCGGGAGAAAGTGCCTGGAGGGCTTTCTTT. Its translation: CASSPPGESAWRAFF.

The rearrangement links TRBV5-1 to TRBJ2-7, with 12 nucleotides matching TRBD2. V was pared by 3 bases and J by 5 bases, with 6 bases of the junction left unmatched. This CDR3 has 15 amino acids. Germline loops: CDR1 SGHRS, CDR2 YFSETQ. The CDR3 is CASSSGLAGINEQYF. CDR3 nucleotide sequence: TGCGCCAGCAGCTCAGGACTAGCGGGAATAAACGAGCAGTACTTC.

The gene calls are TRBV5-6 and TRBJ1-1; 7 positions match TRBD1. The germline V gene has CDR1 SGHDT and CDR2 YYEEEE. Trimming at V came to 4 bases and at J to 6 bases, leaving 15 bases not matched to a gene. The CDR3 spans 16 residues. CDR3 sequence: CASSVDRVGGIAEAFF. CDR3 coding DNA: TGTGCCAGCAGCGTCGACAGGGTGGGGGGTATTGCTGAAGCTTTCTTT.

The rearrangement links TRBV10-3 to TRBJ1-3, with D tentatively TRBD1 (5 bases). Germline V gene sequence: CDR1 ENHRY, CDR2 SYGVKD. This CDR3 spans 12 amino acids. V was clipped by 8 bases and J by 3 bases, with 8 bases between them. CDR3 coding DNA: TGTGCCATCGACAGTAATGGAAACACCATATATTTT. Amino acid sequence: CAIDSNGNTIYF.

The chain uses TRBV2 and TRBJ2-7; no firm D call. V was clipped by 8 bases and J by 6 bases, with 11 bases between them. From germline, CDR1 is SNHLY and CDR2 FYNNEI. The CDR3 covers 11 residues. The CDR3 DNA sequence: TGTGCCAGCCACCGGTCGGGCGAGCAGTACTTC. It encodes CASHRSGEQYF. The full variable domain, with the rest looked up from reference TRBV2 and TRBJ2-7, is EPEVTQTPSHQVTQMGQEVILRCVPISNHLYFYWYRQILGQKVEFLVSFYNNEISEKSEIFDDQFSVERPDGSNFTLKIRSTKLEDSAMYFCASHRSGEQYFGPGTRLTVT.

This clone is a singleton in its sample. The genes are TRBV11-2 and TRBJ2-7; 10 nucleotides agree with TRBD2. Germline V lookup: CDR1 SGHAT, CDR2 FQNNGV. V was clipped by 5 bases and J by 6 bases; unmatched bases: 7. CDR3 length: 14 residues. CDR3 coding DNA: TGTGCCAGCAGCGATAGCGGGAGGACAGGCGAGCAGTACTTC. Translated: CASSDSGRTGEQYF.